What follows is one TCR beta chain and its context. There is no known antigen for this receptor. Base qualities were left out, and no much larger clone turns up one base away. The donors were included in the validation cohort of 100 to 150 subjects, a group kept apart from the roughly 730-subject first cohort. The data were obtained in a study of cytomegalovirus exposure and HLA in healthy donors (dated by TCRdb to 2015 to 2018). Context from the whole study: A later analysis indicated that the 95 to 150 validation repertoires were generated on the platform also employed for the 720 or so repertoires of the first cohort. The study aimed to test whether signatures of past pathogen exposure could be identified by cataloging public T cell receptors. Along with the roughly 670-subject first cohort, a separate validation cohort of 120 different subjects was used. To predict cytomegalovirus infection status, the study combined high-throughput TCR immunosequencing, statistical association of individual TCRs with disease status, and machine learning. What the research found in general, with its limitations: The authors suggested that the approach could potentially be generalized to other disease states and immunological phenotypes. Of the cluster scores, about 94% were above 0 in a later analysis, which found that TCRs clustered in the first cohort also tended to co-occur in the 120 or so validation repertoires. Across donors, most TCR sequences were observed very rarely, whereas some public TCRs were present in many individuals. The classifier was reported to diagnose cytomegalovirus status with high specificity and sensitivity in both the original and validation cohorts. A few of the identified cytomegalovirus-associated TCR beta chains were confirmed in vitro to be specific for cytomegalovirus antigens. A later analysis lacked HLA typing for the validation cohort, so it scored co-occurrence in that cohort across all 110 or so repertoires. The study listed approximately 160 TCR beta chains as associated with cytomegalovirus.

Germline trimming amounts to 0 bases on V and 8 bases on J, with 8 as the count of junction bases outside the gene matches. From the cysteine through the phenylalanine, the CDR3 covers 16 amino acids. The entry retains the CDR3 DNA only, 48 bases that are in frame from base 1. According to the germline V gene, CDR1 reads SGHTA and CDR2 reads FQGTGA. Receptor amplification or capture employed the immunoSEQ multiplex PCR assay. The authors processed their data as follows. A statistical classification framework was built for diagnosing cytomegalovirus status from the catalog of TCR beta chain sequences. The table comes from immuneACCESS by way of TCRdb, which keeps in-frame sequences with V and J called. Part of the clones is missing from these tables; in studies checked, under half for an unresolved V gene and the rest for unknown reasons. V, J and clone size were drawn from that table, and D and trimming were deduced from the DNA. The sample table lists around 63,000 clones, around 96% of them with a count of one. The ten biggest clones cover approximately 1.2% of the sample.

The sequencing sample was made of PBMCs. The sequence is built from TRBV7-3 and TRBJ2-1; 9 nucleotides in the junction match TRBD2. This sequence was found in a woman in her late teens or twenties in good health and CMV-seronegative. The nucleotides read TGTGCCAGCAGCTTAACGGTGGCTAGCGGGATCTATGAGCAGTTCTTC. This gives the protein CASSLTVASGIYEQFF.